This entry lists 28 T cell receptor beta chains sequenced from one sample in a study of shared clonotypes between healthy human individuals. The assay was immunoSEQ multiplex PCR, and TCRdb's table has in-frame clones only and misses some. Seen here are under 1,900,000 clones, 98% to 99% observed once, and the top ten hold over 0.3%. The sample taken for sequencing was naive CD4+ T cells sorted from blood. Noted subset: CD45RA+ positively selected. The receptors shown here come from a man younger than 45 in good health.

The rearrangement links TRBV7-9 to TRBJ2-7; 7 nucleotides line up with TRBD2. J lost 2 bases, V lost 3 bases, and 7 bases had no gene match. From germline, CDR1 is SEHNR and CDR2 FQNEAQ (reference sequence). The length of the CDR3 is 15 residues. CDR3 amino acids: CASSLSLAETYEQYF. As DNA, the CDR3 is TGTGCCAGCAGCTTGAGTCTAGCGGAGACCTACGAGCAGTACTTC.

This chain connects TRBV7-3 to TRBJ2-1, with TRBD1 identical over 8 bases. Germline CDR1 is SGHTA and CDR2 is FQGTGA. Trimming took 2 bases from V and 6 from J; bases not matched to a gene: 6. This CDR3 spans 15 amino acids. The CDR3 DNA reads TGTGCCAGCAGCTTATCCGGACAGGGACGCAATGAGCAGTTCTTC. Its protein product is CASSLSGQGRNEQFF.

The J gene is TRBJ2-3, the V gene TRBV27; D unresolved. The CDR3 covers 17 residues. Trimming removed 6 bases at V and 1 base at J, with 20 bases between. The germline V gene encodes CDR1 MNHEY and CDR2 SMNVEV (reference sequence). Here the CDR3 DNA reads TGTGCCAGCAGCCCCGGGTACGCTTCCAGACGCACAGATACGCAGTATTTT. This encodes CASSPGYASRRTDTQYF.

This CDR3 is CASRSSGRGTDTQYF. Written as DNA, the CDR3 is TGTGCCAGCAGGAGTAGCGGGAGGGGGACGGATACGCAGTATTTT. The J gene is TRBJ2-3, the V gene TRBV5-4; 11 bases are shared with TRBD2. Germline CDR1 reads SGHNT; CDR2 reads YYREEE (reference sequence). The CDR3 is 15 amino acids. The V gene end was trimmed by 5 bases and the J gene end by 6 bases; junction bases not matched to a gene: 8.

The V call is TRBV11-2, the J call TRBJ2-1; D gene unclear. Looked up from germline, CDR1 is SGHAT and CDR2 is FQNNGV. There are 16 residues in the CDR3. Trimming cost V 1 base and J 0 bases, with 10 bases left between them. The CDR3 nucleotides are TGTGCCAGCAGCTTAGCCGGGCGGAGCTCCTACAATGAGCAGTTCTTC. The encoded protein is CASSLAGRSSYNEQFF.

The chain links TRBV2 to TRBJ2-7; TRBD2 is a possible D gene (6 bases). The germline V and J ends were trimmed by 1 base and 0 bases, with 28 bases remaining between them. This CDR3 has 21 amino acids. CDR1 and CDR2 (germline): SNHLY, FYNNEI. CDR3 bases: TGTGCCAGCAGTGAAGTGGGATGGGCCGGGAGTGGGGCGGGACGCTCCTACGAGCAGTACTTC. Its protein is CASSEVGWAGSGAGRSYEQYF.

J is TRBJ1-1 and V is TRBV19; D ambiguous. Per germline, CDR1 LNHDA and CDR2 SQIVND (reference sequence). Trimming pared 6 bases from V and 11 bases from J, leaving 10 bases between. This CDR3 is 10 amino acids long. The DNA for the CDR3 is TGTGCCAGTAGACACAGCGGTGCTTTCTTT. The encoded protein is CASRHSGAFF.

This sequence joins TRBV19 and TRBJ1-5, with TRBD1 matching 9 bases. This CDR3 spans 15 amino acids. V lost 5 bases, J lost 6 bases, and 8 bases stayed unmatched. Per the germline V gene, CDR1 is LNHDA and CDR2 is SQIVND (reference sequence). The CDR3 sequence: CASSLQWTGVQPQHF. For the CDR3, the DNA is TGTGCCAGTAGTCTTCAGTGGACAGGGGTTCAGCCCCAGCATTTT.

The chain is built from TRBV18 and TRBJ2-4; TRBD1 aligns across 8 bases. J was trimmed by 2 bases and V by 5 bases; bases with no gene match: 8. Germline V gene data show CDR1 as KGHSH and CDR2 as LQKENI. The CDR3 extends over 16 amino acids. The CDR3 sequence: CASSALQGVTKNIQYF. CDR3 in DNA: TGTGCCAGCTCAGCGCTACAGGGGGTAACCAAAAACATTCAGTACTTC.

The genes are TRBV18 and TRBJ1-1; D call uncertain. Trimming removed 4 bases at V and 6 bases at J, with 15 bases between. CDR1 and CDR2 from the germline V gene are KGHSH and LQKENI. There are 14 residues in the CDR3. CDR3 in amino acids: CASSLYSGRSEAFF. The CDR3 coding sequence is TGTGCCAGCTCACTTTACTCCGGGAGATCTGAAGCTTTCTTT.

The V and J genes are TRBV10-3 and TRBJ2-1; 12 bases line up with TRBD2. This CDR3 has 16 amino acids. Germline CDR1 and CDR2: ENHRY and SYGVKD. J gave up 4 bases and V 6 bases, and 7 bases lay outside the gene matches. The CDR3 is CAIRSPLAGGYNEQFF. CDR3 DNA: TGTGCCATCAGATCGCCCCTAGCGGGAGGGTACAATGAGCAGTTCTTC.

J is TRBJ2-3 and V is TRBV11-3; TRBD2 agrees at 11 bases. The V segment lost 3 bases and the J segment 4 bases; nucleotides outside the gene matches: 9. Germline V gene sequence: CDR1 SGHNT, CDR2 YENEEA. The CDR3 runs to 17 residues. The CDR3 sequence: CASSFRTSGLAPDTQYF. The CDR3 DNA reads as TGTGCCAGCAGCTTCCGGACTAGCGGGCTGGCACCAGATACGCAGTATTTT. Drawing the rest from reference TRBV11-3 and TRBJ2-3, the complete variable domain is EAGVVQSPRYKIIEKKQPVAFWCNPISGHNTLYWYLQNLGQGPELLIRYENEEAVDDSQLPKDRFSAERLKGVDSTLKIQPAELGDSAVYLCASSFRTSGLAPDTQYFGPGTRLTVL.

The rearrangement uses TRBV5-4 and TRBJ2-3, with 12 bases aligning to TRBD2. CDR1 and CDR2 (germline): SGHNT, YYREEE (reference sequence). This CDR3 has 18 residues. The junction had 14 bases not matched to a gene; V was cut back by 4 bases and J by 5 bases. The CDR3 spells CASSRRTSGAFYVDTQYF. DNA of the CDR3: TGTGCCAGCAGCAGAAGGACTAGCGGGGCCTTTTATGTAGATACGCAGTATTTT.

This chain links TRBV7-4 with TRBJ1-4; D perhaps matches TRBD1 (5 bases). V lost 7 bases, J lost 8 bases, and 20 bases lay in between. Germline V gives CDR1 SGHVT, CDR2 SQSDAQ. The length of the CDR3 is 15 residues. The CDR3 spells CASITPGTGSEKLFF. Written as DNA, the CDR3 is TGTGCCAGCATCACCCCCGGGACTGGGTCGGAAAAACTGTTTTTT. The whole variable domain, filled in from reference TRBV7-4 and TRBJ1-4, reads GAGVSQSPRYKVAKRGRDVALRCDSISGHVTLYWYRQTLGQGSEVLTYSQSDAQRDKSGRPSGRFSAERPERSVSTLKIQRTEQGDSAVYLCASITPGTGSEKLFFGSGTQLSVL.

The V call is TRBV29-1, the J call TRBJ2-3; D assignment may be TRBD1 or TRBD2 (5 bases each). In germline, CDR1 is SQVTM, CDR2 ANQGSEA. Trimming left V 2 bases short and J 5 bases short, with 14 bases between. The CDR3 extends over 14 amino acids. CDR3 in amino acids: CSVESWDRRDTQYF. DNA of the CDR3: TGCAGCGTTGAATCTTGGGACCGTAGAGATACGCAGTATTTT.

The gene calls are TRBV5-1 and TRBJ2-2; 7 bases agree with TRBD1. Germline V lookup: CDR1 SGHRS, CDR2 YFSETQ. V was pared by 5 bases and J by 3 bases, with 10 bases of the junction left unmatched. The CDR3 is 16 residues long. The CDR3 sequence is CASREGATGYTGELFF. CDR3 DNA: TGCGCCAGCAGAGAGGGGGCGACAGGGTACACCGGGGAGCTGTTTTTT. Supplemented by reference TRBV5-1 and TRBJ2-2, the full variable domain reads KAGVTQTPRYLIKTRGQQVTLSCSPISGHRSVSWYQQTPGQGLQFLFEYFSETQRNKGNFPGRFSGRQFSNSRSEMNVSTLELGDSALYLCASREGATGYTGELFFGEGSRLTVL.

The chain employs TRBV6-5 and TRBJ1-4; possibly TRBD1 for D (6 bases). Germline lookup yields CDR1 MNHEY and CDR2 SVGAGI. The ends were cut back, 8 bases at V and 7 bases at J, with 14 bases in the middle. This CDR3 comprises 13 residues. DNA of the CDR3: TGTGCCAGCGCAGGGGTTGGGACTGAAAAACTGTTTTTT. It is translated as CASAGVGTEKLFF.

The CDR3, as DNA: TGTGCCATCAGTGGTTACGGGACACCTAACACCGGGGAGCTGTTTTTT. This gives the protein CAISGYGTPNTGELFF. This sequence joins TRBV10-3 and TRBJ2-2; possible D gene TRBD1, 6 bases. The CDR3 covers 16 residues. Germline V CDR1 and CDR2: ENHRY, SYGVKD. Trimming pared 4 bases from V and 2 bases from J, leaving 14 bases between.

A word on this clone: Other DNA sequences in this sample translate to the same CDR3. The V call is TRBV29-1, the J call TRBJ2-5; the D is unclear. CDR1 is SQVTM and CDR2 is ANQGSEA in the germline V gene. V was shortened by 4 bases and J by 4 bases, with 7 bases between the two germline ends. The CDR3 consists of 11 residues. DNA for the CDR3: TGCAGCGTTGTTTTAGGAGAGACCCAGTACTTC. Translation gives CSVVLGETQYF. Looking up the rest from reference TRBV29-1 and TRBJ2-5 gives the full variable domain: SAVISQKPSRDICQRGTSLTIQCQVDSQVTMMFWYRQQPGQSLTLIATANQGSEATYESGFVIDKFPISRPNLTFSTLTVSNMSPEDSSIYLCSVVLGETQYFGPGTRLLVL.

This CDR3 is CASSLRKGGGEQYF. CDR3 nucleotides: TGTGCCAGCAGCTTGCGTAAAGGGGGAGGCGAGCAGTACTTC. The V and J genes are TRBV5-4 and TRBJ2-7; D assignment may be TRBD1 or TRBD2 (6 bases each). This CDR3 is 14 amino acids long. CDR1 and CDR2 (germline): SGHNT, YYREEE (reference sequence). The V gene lost 1 base and the J gene lost 6 bases, with 14 bases spanning the gap.

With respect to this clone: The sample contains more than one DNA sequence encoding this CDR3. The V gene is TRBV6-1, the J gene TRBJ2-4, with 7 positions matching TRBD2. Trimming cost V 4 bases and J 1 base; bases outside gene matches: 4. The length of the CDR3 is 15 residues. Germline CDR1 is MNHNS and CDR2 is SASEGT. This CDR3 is CASSAGGRAKNIQYF. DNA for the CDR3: TGTGCCAGCAGTGCGGGGGGAAGGGCCAAAAACATTCAGTACTTC.

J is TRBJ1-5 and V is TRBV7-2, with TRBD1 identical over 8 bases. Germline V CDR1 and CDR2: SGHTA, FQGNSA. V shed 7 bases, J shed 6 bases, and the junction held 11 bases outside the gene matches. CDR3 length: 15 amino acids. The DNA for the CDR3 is TGTGCCAGCACTATAGCCGCAGGGGGCGTTCAGCCCCAGCATTTT. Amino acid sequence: CASTIAAGGVQPQHF.

The CDR3 loop reads CASNSGTSGHNEQFF. The CDR3 DNA follows: TGCGCCAGCAACTCTGGGACTAGCGGGCACAATGAGCAGTTCTTC. The chain links TRBV5-1 to TRBJ2-1; 12 bases are shared with TRBD2. CDR1 and CDR2 from the germline V gene are SGHRS and YFSETQ. V trimming: 6 bases; J trimming: 5 bases; junction bases outside the gene matches: 6. The CDR3 length is 15 residues.

The chain's CDR3 is CASSIRDVVGTDTQYF. DNA for the CDR3: TGTGCCAGCAGCATCCGGGACGTTGTTGGCACAGATACGCAGTATTTT. The chain carries TRBV9 and TRBJ2-3; either TRBD1 or TRBD2 may fit D (5 bases each). The CDR3 totals 16 residues. The germline V and J ends were trimmed by 4 bases and 1 base, with 16 bases remaining between them. CDR1 and CDR2 from the germline V gene are SGDLS and YYNGEE.

CDR3 loop: CASSTTSGVSYEQYF. The CDR3 DNA is TGTGCCAGCAGCACGACTAGCGGGGTCTCCTACGAGCAGTACTTC. J is TRBJ2-7 and V is TRBV11-2; TRBD2 aligns across 11 bases. The CDR3 sequence is 15 residues long. V was pared by 5 bases and J by 0 bases, with 3 bases of the junction left unmatched. The germline V gene has CDR1 SGHAT and CDR2 FQNNGV.

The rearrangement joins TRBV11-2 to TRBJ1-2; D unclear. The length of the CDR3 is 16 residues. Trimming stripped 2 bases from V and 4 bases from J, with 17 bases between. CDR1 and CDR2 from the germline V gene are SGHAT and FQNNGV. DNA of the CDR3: TGTGCCAGCAGCTTAATCGGACGGGGATCTTTCTATGGCTACACCTTC. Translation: CASSLIGRGSFYGYTF.

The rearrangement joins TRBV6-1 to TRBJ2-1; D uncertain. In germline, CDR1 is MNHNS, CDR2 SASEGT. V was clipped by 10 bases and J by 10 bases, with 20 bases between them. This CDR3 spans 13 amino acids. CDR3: CATAPGPSHEQFF. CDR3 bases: TGTGCCACCGCACCGGGTCCGTCGCACGAGCAGTTCTTC.

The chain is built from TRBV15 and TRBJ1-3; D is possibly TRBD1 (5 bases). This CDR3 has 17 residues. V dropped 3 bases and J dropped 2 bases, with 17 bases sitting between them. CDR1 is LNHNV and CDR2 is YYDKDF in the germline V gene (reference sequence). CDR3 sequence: CATSSSGRGKAGNTIYF. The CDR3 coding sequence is TGTGCCACCAGCAGTAGTGGAAGGGGCAAAGCTGGAAACACCATATATTTT.